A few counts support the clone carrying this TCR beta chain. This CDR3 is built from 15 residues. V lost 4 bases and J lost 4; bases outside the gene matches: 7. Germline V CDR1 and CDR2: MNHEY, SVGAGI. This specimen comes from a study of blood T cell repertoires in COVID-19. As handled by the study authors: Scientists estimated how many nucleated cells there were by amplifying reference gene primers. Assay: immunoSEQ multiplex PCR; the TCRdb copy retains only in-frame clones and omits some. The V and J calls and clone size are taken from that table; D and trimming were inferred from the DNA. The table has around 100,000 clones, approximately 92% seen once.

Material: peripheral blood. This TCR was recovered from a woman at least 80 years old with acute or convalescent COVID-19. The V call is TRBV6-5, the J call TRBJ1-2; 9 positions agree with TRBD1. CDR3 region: CASSFNRGQGYGYTF. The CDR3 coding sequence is TGTGCCAGCAGTTTCAACAGGGGGCAAGGCTATGGCTACACCTTC.